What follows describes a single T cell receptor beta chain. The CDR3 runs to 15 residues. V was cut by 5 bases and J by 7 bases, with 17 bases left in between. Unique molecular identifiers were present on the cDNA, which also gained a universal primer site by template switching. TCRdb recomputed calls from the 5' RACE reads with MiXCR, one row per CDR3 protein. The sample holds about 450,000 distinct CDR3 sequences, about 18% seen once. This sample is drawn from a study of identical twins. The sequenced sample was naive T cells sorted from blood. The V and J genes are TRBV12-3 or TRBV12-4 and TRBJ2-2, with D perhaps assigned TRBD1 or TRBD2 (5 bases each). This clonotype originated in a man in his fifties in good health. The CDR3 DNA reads TGTGCCAGCAGTCGTTCCGGGACGGCTAGCGGGGAGCTGTTTTTT. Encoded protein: CASSRSGTASGELFF.